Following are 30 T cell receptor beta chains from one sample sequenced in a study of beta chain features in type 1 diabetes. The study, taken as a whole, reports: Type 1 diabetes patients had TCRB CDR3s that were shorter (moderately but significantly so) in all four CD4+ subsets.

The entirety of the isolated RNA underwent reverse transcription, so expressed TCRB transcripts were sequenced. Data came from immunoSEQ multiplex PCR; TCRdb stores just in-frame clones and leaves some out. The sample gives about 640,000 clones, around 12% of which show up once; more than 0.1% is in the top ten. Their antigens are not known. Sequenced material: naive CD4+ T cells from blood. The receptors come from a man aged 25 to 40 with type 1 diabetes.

CDR3 in DNA: TGTGCCAGCAGCCCCCGCGGGACGAACACCGGGGAGCTGTTTTTT. Protein: CASSPRGTNTGELFF. The chain couples TRBV6-5 to TRBJ2-2; TRBD2 might be the D (6 bases). Germline-derived CDR1 and CDR2 are MNHEY and SVGAGI. The V end was cut by 6 bases, the J end by 0 bases, with 11 bases between. The CDR3 is made up of 15 amino acids.

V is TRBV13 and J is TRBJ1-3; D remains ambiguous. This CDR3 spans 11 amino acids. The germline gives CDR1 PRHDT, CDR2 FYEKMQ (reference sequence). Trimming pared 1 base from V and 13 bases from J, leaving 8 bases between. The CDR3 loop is CASSLETKIYF. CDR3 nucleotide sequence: TGTGCCAGCAGCTTAGAGACCAAGATATATTTT.

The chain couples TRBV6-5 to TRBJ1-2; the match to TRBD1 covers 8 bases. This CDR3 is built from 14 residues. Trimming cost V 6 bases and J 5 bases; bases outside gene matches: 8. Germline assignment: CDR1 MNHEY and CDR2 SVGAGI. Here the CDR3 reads CASSRTGPSYGYTF. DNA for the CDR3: TGTGCCAGCAGCCGGACAGGGCCGTCGTATGGCTACACCTTC.

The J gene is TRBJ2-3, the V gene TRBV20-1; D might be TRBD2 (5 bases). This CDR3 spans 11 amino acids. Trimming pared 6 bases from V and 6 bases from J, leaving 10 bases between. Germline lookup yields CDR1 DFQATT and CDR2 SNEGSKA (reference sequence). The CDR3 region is CSAGVGDTQYF. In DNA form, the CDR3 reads TGCAGTGCCGGGGTCGGGGATACGCAGTATTTT.

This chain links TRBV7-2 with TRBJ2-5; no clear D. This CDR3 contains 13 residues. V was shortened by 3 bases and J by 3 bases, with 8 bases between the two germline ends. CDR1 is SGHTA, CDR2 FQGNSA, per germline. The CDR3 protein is CASSFAHKETQYF. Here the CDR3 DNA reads TGTGCCAGCAGCTTCGCCCATAAAGAGACCCAGTACTTC.

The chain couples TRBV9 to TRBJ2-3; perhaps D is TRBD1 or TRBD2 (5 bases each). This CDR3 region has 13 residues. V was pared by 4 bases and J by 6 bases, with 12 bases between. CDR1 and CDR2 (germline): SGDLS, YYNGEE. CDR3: CASSNRRWDTQYF. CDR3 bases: TGTGCCAGCAGCAACAGGAGGTGGGATACGCAGTATTTT.

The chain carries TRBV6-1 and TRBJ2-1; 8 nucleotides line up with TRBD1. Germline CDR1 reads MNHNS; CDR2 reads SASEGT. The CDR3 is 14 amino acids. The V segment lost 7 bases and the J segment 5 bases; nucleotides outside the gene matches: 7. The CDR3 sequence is CASTRTGLNNEQFF. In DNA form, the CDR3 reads TGTGCCAGCACTAGGACAGGGCTAAACAATGAGCAGTTCTTC.

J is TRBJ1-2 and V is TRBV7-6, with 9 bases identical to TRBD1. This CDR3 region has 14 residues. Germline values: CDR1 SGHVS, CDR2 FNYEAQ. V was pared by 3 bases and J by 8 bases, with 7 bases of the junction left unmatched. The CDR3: CASSFAGTGQGYTF. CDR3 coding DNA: TGTGCCAGCAGCTTCGCGGGGACAGGGCAGGGCTACACCTTC.

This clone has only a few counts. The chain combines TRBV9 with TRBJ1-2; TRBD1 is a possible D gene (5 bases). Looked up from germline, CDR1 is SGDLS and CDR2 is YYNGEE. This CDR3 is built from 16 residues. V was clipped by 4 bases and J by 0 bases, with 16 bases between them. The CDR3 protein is CASSPLGQGANYGYTF. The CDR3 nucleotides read TGTGCCAGCAGCCCACTGGGGCAGGGTGCTAACTATGGCTACACCTTC.

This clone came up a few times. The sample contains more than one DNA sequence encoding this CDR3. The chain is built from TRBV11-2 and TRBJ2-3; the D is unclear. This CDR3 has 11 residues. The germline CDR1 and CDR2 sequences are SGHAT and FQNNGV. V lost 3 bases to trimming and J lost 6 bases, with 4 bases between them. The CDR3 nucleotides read TGTGCCAGCAGCTTGGGGGATACGCAGTATTTT. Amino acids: CASSLGDTQYF.

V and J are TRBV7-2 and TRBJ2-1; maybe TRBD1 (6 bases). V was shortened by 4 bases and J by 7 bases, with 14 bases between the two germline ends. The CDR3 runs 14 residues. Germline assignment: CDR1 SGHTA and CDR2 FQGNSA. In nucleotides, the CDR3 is TGTGCCAGCAGCTCGTGGACCAGGGGTAATGAGCAGTTCTTC. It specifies CASSSWTRGNEQFF.

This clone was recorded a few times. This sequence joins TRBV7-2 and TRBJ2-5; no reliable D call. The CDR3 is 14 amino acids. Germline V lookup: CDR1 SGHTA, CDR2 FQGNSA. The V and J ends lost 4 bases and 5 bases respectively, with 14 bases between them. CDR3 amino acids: CASSWRTGGETQYF. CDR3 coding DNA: TGTGCCAGCAGCTGGCGGACGGGTGGGGAGACCCAGTACTTC.

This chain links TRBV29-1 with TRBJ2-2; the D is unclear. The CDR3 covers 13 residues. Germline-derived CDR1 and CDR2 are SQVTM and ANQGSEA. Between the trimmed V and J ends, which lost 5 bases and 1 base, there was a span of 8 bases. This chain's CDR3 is CSVNVLNTGELFF. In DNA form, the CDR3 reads TGCAGCGTTAACGTCCTGAACACCGGGGAGCTGTTTTTT.

Here the CDR3 DNA reads TGTGCCAGCAGCGTAAGGGGGAGCTCCTACGAGCAGTACTTC. Translated: CASSVRGSSYEQYF. The chain couples TRBV9 to TRBJ2-7; D is possibly TRBD1 (6 bases). Trimming removed 1 base at V and 0 bases at J, with 8 bases between. CDR3 size: 14 residues. Germline CDR1 SGDLS, CDR2 YYNGEE.

CDR3 residues: CASSQARHPQYF. The CDR3 DNA reads TGTGCCAGCAGTCAGGCGCGGCATCCGCAGTACTTC. The genes are TRBV14 and TRBJ2-7; unclear D gene. CDR1 and CDR2 (germline): SGHDN, FVKESK. The CDR3 loop spans 12 amino acids. Trimming shortened V by 6 bases and J by 9 bases, and 15 bases separated the two germline ends.

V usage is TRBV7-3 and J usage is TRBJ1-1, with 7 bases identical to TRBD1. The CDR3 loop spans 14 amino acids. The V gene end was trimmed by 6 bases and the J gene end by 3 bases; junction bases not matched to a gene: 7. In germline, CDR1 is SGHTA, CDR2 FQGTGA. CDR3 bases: TGTGCCAGCAGTGTACAGGGGTTGGACACTGAAGCTTTCTTT. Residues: CASSVQGLDTEAFF.

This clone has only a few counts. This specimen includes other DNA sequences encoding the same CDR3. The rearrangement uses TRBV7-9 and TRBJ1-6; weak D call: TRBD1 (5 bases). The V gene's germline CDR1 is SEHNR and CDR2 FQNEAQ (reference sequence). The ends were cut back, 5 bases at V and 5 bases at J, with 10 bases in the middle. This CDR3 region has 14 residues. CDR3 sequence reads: CASSLDTDNSPLHF. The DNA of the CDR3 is TGTGCCAGCAGCCTGGACACCGATAATTCACCCCTCCACTTT. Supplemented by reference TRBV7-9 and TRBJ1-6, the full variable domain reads DTGVSQNPRHKITKRGQNVTFRCDPISEHNRLYWYRQTLGQGPEFLTYFQNEAQLEKSRLLSDRFSAERPKGSFSTLEIQRTEQGDSAMYLCASSLDTDNSPLHFGNGTRLTVT.

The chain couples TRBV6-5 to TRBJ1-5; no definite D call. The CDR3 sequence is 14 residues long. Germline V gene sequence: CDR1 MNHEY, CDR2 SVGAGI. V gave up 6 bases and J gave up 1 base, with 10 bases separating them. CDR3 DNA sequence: TGTGCCAGCAGGGAGGGCGGGAGCAATCAGCCCCAGCATTTT. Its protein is CASREGGSNQPQHF.

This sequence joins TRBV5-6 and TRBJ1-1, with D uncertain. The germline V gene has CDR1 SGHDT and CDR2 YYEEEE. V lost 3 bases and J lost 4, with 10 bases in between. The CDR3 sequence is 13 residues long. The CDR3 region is CASSSTPGTEAFF. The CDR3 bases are TGTGCCAGCAGCTCGACGCCAGGCACTGAAGCTTTCTTT.

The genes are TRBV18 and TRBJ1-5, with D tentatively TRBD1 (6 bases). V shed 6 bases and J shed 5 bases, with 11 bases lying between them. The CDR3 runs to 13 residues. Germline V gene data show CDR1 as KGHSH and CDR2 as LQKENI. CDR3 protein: CASSQQGDQPQHF. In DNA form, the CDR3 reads TGTGCCAGCTCGCAACAGGGTGATCAGCCCCAGCATTTT.

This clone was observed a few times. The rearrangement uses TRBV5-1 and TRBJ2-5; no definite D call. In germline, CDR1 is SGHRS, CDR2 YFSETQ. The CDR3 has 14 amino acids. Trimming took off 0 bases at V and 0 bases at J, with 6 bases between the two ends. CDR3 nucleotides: TGCGCCAGCAGCTTGGATGGCAACCAAGAGACCCAGTACTTC. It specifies CASSLDGNQETQYF.

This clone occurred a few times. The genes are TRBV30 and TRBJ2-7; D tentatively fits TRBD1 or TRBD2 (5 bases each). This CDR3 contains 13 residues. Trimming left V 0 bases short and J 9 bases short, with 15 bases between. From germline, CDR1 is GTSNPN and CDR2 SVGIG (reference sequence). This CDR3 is CAWSVRGGDGQYF. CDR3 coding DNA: TGTGCCTGGAGTGTTAGGGGTGGGGACGGGCAGTACTTC.

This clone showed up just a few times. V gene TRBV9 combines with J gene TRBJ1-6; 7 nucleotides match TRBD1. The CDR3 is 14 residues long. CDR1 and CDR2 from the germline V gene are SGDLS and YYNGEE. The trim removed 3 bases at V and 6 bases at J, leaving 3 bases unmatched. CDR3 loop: CASSGDSINSPLHF. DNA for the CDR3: TGTGCCAGCAGCGGGGACAGTATTAATTCACCCCTCCACTTT. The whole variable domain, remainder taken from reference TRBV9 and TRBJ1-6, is DSGVTQTPKHLITATGQRVTLRCSPRSGDLSVYWYQQSLDQGLQFLIQYYNGEERAKGNILERFSAQQFPDLHSELNLSSLELGDSALYFCASSGDSINSPLHFGNGTRLTVT.

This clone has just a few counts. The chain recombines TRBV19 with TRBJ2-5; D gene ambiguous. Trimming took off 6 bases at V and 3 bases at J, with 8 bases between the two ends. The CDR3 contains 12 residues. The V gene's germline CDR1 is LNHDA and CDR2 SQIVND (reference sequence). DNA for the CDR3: TGTGCCAGTAGAAGTCAGAAAGAGACCCAGTACTTC. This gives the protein CASRSQKETQYF.

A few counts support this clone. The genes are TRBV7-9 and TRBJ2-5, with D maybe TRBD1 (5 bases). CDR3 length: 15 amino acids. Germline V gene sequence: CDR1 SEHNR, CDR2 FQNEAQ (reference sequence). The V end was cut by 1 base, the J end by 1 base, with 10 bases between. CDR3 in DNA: TGTGCCAGCAGCTTAGTTGGGGCCACCCAAGAGACCCAGTACTTC. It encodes CASSLVGATQETQYF.

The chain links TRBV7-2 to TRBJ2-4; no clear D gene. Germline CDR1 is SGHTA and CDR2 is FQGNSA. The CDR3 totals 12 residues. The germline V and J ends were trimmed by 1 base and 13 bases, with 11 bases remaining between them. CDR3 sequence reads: CASSLDLVGQYF. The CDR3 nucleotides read TGTGCCAGCAGCTTAGACCTAGTCGGGCAGTACTTC.

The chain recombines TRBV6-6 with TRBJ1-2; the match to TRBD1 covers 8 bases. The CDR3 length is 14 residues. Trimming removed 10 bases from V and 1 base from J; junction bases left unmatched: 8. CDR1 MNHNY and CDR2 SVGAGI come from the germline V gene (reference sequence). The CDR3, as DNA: TGTGCCACCCAGGACAGGGAGAGTAACTATGGCTACACCTTC. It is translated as CATQDRESNYGYTF.

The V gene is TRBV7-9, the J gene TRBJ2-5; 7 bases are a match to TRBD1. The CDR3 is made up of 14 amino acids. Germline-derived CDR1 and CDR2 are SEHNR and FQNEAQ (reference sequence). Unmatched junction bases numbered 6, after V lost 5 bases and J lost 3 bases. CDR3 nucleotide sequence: TGTGCCAGCAGCGCCAGACAGGGCAAAGAGACCCAGTACTTC. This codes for CASSARQGKETQYF.

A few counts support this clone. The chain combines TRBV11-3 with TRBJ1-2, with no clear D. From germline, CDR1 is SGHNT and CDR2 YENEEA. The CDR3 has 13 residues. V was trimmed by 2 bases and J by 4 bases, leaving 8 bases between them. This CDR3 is CASSLRQTYGYTF. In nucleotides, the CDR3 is TGTGCCAGCAGCTTAAGGCAGACCTATGGCTACACCTTC.

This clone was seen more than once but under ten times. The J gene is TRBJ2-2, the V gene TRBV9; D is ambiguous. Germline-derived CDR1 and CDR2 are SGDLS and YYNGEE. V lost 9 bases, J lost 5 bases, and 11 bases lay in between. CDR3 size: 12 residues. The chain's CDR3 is CATNEGTGELFF. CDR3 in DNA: TGTGCCACCAACGAAGGGACCGGGGAGCTGTTTTTT.